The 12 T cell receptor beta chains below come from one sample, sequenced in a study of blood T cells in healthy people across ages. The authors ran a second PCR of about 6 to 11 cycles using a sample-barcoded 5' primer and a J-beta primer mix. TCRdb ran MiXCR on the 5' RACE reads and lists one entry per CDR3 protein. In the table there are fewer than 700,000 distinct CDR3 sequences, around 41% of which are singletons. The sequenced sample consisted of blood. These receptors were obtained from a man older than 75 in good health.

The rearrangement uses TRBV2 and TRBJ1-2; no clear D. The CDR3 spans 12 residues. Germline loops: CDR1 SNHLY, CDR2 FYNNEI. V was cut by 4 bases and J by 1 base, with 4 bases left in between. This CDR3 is CASSGVNYGYTF. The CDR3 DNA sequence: TGTGCCAGCAGTGGGGTTAACTATGGCTACACCTTC. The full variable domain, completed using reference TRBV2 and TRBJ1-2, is EPEVTQTPSHQVTQMGQEVILRCVPISNHLYFYWYRQILGQKVEFLVSFYNNEISEKSEIFDDQFSVERPDGSNFTLKIRSTKLEDSAMYFCASSGVNYGYTFGSGTRLTVV.

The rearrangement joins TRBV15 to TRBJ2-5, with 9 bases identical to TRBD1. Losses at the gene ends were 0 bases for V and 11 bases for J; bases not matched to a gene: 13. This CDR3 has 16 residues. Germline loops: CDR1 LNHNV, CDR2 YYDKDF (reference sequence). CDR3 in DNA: TGTGCCACCAGCAGAGATCGGGGACAGGGAGCGAATGAGCAGTACTTC. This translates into CATSRDRGQGANEQYF. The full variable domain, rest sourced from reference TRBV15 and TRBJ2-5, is DAMVIQNPRYQVTQFGKPVTLSCSQTLNHNVMYWYQQKSSQAPKLLFHYYDKDFNNEADTPDNFQSRRPNTSFCFLDIRSPGLGDTAMYLCATSRDRGQGANEQYFGPGTRLLVL.

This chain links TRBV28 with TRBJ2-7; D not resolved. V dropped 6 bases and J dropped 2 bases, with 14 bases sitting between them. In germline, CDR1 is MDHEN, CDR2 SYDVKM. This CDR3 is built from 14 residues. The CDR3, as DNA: TGTGCCAGCAGATTAATGGCAGCCGCCTACGAGCAGTACTTC. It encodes CASRLMAAAYEQYF.

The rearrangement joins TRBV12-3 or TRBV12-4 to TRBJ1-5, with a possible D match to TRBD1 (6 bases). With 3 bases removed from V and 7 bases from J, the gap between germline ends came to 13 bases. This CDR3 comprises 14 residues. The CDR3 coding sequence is TGTGCCAGCAGTTTTCAGGGGCAGTACCAGCCCCAGCATTTT. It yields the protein CASSFQGQYQPQHF.

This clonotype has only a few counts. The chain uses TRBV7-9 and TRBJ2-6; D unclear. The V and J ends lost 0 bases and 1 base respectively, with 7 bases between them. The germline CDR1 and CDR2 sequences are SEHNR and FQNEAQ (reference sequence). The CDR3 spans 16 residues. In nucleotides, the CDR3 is TGTGCCAGCAGCTTAGCCATCAGATCTGGGGCCAACGTCCTGACTTTC. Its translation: CASSLAIRSGANVLTF. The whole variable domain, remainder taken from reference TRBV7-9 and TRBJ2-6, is DTGVSQNPRHKITKRGQNVTFRCDPISEHNRLYWYRQTLGQGPEFLTYFQNEAQLEKSRLLSDRFSAERPKGSFSTLEIQRTEQGDSAMYLCASSLAIRSGANVLTFGAGSRLTVL.

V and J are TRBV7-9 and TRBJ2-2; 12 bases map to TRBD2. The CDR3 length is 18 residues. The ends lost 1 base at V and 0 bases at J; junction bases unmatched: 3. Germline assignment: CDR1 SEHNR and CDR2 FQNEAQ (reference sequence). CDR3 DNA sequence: TGTGCCAGCAGCTTAGGACTAGCGGGGGCAGCGAACACCGGGGAGCTGTTTTTT. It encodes CASSLGLAGAANTGELFF. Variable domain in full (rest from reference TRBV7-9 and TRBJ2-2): DTGVSQNPRHKITKRGQNVTFRCDPISEHNRLYWYRQTLGQGPEFLTYFQNEAQLEKSRLLSDRFSAERPKGSFSTLEIQRTEQGDSAMYLCASSLGLAGAANTGELFFGEGSRLTVL.

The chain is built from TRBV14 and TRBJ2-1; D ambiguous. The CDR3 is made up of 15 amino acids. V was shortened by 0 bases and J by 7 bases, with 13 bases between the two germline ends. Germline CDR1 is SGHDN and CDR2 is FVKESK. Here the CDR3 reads CASSQDQTLSNEQFF. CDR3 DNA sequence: TGTGCCAGCAGCCAAGATCAAACACTTAGTAATGAGCAGTTCTTC.

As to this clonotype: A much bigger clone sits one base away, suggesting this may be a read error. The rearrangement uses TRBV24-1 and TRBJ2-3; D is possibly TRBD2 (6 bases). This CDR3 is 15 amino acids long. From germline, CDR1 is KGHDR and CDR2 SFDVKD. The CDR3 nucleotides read TGTGCCACCAGTGACGTCGGGGGACCCACAGCTACGCAGTATTTT. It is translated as CATSDVGGPTATQYF.

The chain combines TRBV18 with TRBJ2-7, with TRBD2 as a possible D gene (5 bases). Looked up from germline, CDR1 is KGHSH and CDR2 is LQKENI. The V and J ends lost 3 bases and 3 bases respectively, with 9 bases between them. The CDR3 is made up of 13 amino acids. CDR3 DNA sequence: TGTGCCAGCTCACCGAGGAGGATCTACGAGCAGTACTTC. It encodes CASSPRRIYEQYF.

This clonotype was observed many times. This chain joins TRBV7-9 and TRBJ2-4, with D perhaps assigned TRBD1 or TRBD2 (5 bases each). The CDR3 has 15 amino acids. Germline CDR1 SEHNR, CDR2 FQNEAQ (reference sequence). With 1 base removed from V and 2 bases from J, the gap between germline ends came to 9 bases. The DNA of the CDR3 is TGTGCCAGCAGCTTAGATGGGACCTCCAAAAACATTCAGTACTTC. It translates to CASSLDGTSKNIQYF.

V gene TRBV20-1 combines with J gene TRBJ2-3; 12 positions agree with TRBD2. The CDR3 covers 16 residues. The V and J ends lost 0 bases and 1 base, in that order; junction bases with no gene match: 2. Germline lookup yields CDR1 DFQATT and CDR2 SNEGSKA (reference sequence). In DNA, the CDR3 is TGCAGTGCTAGAGATAGACTAGCGGGGGGCACAGATACGCAGTATTTT. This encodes CSARDRLAGGTDTQYF.

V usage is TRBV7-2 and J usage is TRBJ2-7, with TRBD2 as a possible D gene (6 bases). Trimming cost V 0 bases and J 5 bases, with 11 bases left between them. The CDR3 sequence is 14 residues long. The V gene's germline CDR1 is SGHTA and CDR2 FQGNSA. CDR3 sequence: CASSLAGGDHEQYF. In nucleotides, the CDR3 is TGTGCCAGCAGCTTAGCTGGCGGGGACCACGAGCAGTACTTC. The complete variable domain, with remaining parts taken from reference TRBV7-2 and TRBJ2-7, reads GAGVSQSPSNKVTEKGKDVELRCDPISGHTALYWYRQSLGQGLEFLIYFQGNSAPDKSGLPSDRFSAERTGGSVSTLTIQRTQQEDSAVYLCASSLAGGDHEQYFGPGTRLTVT.